The present T cell receptor beta chain was sequenced within a study of T cells in Graves' hyperthyroidism and ophthalmopathy. RNA transcripts were the template for amplifying TCR beta CDR3 regions. A set of HTBI primers served as the primers for a first-round RT-PCR of the TCR CDR3. TCRdb processed the multiplex PCR reads anew with MiXCR; each CDR3 protein has one entry. The table records nearly 750,000 distinct CDR3 sequences, 35% of them present only once. Patients counted as stable if ophthalmopathy did not develop within 18 months. The CDR3 totals 13 residues. Germline-derived CDR1 and CDR2 are SGHRS and YFSETQ. This clonotype was recorded many times. Sequence at one end of the junction differs from germline and may be a read error.

The specimen was blood. This TCR was sampled from a woman in her thirties or forties with Graves' hyperthyroidism. The chain couples TRBV5-1 to TRBJ1-2, with D maybe TRBD1 (5 bases). The DNA for the CDR3 is TGTGCCAGCAGTTTAGGGGTTAACTATGGCTACACCTTC. It codes for CASSLGVNYGYTF. Using reference TRBV5-1 and TRBJ1-2 for the parts outside the CDR3, the full variable domain is KAGVTQTPRYLIKTRGQQVTLSCSPISGHRSVSWYQQTPGQGLQFLFEYFSETQRNKGNFPGRFSGRQFSNSRSEMNVSTLELGDSALYLCASSLGVNYGYTFGSGTRLTVV.